This TCR beta chain is drawn from a study of molecular identifiers for immune sequencing clone quantification. Study conclusions and caveats: Clone sizes could be underestimated for highly expanded clones when identical TCR molecules share a barcode.

The germline V gene has CDR1 MNHNY and CDR2 SVGAGI (reference sequence). V lost 6 bases, J lost 0 bases, and 9 bases lay in between. The CDR3 is made up of 14 amino acids. This clonotype was seen only a few times. Its antigen is currently unknown. Both previously described methods and listed TCR primers were employed to make bulk TCR libraries. MiXCR was run by TCRdb on the PCR reads, yielding one entry per CDR3 protein. Here the sample spans fewer than 100,000 distinct CDR3 sequences, 21% being singletons. In the sort, naive CD8 T cells were defined as CD8+CD4-CCR7+CD45RA+. What was sequenced was naive CD8+ T cells from blood, with Jurkat cell RNA spiked in. The sample's subset: FACS-sorted CD8+CD4-CCR7+CD45RA+ naive T cells. The clonotype was recovered from a human donor in good health. Some libraries in this study had Jurkat cell RNA spiked in. V and J are TRBV6-6 and TRBJ1-5; D is unclear. CDR3 nucleotides: TGTGCCAGCAGCCATCAGCGTAGCAATCAGCCCCAGCATTTT. This sequence encodes CASSHQRSNQPQHF.